This T cell receptor beta chain was captured by sequencing in a study of identical twins. Notes on the study in general: Part of the zero-insertion signal could reflect confounding by invariant MAIT and iNKT cells.

The cDNA had a unique molecular identifier and a template-switch universal primer site. TCRdb reprocessed the 5' RACE reads with MiXCR, giving one entry per CDR3 protein. This sample has 150,000 or so distinct CDR3 sequences, with roughly 3.3% found just once. The germline V and J ends were trimmed by 5 bases and 6 bases, with 21 bases remaining between them. The CDR3 runs 17 residues. Germline lookup yields CDR1 SGHRS and CDR2 YFSETQ. This clonotype appeared many times. The target antigen is unknown. The receptor was isolated from a man aged 18 to 29 in good health. The rearrangement joins TRBV5-1 to TRBJ1-6; D perhaps matches TRBD1 (6 bases). Source material: memory T cells sorted from blood. The CDR3 loop is CASSSATGPTSNSPLHF. As DNA, the CDR3 is TGCGCCAGCAGTTCGGCAACAGGGCCAACATCTAATTCACCCCTCCACTTT.